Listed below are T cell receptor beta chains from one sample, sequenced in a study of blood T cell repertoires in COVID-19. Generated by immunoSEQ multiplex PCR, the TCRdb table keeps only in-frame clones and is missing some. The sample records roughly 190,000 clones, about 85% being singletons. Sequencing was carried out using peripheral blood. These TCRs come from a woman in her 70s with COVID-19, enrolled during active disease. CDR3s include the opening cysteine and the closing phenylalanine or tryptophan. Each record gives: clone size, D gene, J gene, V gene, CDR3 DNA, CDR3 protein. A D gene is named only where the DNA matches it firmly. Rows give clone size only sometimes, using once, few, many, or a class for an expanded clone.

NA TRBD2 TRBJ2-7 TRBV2 TGTGCCAGCAGTCTAGCGGGAGTTTACGAGCAGTACTTC CASSLAGVYEQYF
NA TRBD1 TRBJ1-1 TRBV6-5 TGTGCCACCCTGGGACAGCCCCCGCTCGCCACTGAAGCTTTCTTT CATLGQPPLATEAFF
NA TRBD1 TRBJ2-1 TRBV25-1 TGTGCCAGCAGTGAAAGTGACAGGGGCTTAGGTGAGCAGTTCTTC CASSESDRGLGEQFF
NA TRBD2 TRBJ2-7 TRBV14 TGTGCCAGCAGCCACCCCCCGGGGGGCTCCTACGAGCAGTACTTC CASSHPPGGSYEQYF
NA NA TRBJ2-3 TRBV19 TGTGCCAGTAGTACCCGGACTGGACCAGATACGCAGTATTTT CASSTRTGPDTQYF
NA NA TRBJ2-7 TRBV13 TGTGCCAGCAGCTTAGGCGCGGACGAGCAGTACTTC CASSLGADEQYF
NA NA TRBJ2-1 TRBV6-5 TGTGCCAGCAGCATTAGCGGAAGGAATGAGCAGTTCTTC CASSISGRNEQFF
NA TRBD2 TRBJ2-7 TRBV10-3 TGTGCCATCAGTGGGAGCCCTCCTGGAGCGGGAGGGGGCGAGCAGTACTTC CAISGSPPGAGGGEQYF
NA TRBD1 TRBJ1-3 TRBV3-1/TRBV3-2 TGTGCCAGCAGCCTCCGGACGACAGGGTTAGGAAACACCATATATTTT CASSLRTTGLGNTIYF
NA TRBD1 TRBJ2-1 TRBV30 TGTGCCTGGAGTGTACTCCCCGCAGGGGGCACTGAGCAGTTCTTC CAWSVLPAGGTEQFF
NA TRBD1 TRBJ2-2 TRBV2 TGTGCCAGCCGACAGGGGGCGGCCGGGGAGCTGTTTTTT CASRQGAAGELFF
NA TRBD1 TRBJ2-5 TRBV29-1 TGCAGCGTTGCTACCGACAGGGGGCGCGGGGAGACCCAGTACTTC CSVATDRGRGETQYF
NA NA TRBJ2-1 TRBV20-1 TGCAGTGCTGGTGGGACTGAGTTCTTC CSAGGTEFF
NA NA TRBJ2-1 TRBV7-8 TGTGCCAGCAGCCCTCACCCGGACATTCGGTTCTTC CASSPHPDIRFF
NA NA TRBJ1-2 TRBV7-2 TGTGCCAGCAGCTTACGCGGGGGCCAGCATGGCTACACCTTC CASSLRGGQHGYTF
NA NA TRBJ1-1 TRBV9 TGTGCCAGCAGCGTAGCTCTTTCGGTGAACACTGAAGCTTTCTTT CASSVALSVNTEAFF
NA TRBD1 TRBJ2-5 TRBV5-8 TGTGCCAGCAGCTTGGGACAGGGGAAGGAGACCCAGTACTTC CASSLGQGKETQYF
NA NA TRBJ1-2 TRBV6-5 TGTGCCAGCAGTTACTACCGGGTGAACTATGGCTACACCTTC CASSYYRVNYGYTF
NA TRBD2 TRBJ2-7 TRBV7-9 TGTGCCAGCAGCTTAGTACTAGCGGGATCCGAGCAGTACTTC CASSLVLAGSEQYF
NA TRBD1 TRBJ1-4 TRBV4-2 TGTGCCAGCAGCCAGGACAGGCCTCTTGCAACTAATGAAAAACTGTTTTTT CASSQDRPLATNEKLFF
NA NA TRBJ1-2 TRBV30 TGTGCCTGGGGTGACACAACTAACTATGGCTACACCTTC CAWGDTTNYGYTF
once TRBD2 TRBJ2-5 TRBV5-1 TGCGCCAGCAGCTCCGGGACTAGCGGGAAGGGAGAGACCCAGTACTTC CASSSGTSGKGETQYF
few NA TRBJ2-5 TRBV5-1 TGCGCCAGCAGCCCTGGACATATCCAAGAGACCCAGTACTTC CASSPGHIQETQYF
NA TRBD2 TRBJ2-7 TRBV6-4 TGTGCCAGCAGTGAATCCGGGACTAGCCCTCCCTACGAGCAGTACTTC CASSESGTSPPYEQYF
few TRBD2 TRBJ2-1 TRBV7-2 TGTGCCATCCAAGGGGCGGGAGACCCTATGAGCTCCTACAATGAGCAGTTCTTC CAIQGAGDPMSSYNEQFF
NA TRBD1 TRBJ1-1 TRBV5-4 TGTGCCAGCAGCGTGGACAGGGTAGACACTGAAGCTTTCTTT CASSVDRVDTEAFF
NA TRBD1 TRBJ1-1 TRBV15 TGTGCCACCAGCAGAGATAACAAGCCGGGACAGGGGTTCGTGAACACTGAAGCTTTCTTT CATSRDNKPGQGFVNTEAFF
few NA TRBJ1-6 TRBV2 TGTGCCAGCAGTGACGGAGGGCCCCTCCACTTT CASSDGGPLHF